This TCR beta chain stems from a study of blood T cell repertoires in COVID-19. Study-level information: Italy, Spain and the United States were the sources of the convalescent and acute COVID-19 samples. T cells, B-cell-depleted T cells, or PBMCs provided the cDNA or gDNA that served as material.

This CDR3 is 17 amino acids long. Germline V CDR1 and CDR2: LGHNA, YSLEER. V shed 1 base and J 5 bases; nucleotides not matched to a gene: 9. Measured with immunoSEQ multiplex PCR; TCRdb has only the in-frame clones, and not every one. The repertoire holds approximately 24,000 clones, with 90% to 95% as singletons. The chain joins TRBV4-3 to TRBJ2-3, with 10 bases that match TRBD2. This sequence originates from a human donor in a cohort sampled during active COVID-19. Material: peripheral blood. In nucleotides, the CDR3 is TGCGCCAGCAGCCAAGGCTGGGGGACTAGCGACGGAGATACGCAGTATTTT. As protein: CASSQGWGTSDGDTQYF.